The present T cell receptor (beta chain) was sequenced within a study of regulatory T cells in long-lasting Graves disease. The sample's time point: persistent/refractory GD, antithyroid drugs over 5 years with positive TRAb. TCR sequences were obtained from RNA taken from PBMCs. The sample holds a few counts of this clonotype. Its antigen is unidentified. Germline CDR1 is LGHNT and CDR2 is FRNRAP. V was shortened by 1 base and J by 2 bases, with 6 bases between the two germline ends. This CDR3 spans 14 amino acids. Findings of the study overall: No thyroid tissue was studied; the work used peripheral blood only.

Construction of the TCR beta libraries employed iRepertoire HTBI primers in conjunction with Arm-PCR of CDR3 regions. As originally analysed: The study identified more than 55 TRBV and 13 to 15 TRBJ segments across samples. TCRdb reanalysed the multiplex PCR reads using MiXCR and keeps one entry per CDR3 protein. Here the V and J calls rest on TCRdb's processing, not on the authors' analysis. The sample carries about 400,000 distinct CDR3 sequences, about a fifth recorded once. The receptor's source is a female donor with Graves disease. The chain couples TRBV12-5 to TRBJ1-3; D possibly corresponds to TRBD1 (5 bases). The material sequenced was peripheral blood mononuclear cells (PBMCs), taken when the disease was refractory, from a patient treated with antithyroid drugs. CDR3 protein: CASGLGGTGNTIYF. In DNA, the CDR3 is TGTGCTAGTGGTTTGGGGGGGACTGGAAACACCATATATTTT.